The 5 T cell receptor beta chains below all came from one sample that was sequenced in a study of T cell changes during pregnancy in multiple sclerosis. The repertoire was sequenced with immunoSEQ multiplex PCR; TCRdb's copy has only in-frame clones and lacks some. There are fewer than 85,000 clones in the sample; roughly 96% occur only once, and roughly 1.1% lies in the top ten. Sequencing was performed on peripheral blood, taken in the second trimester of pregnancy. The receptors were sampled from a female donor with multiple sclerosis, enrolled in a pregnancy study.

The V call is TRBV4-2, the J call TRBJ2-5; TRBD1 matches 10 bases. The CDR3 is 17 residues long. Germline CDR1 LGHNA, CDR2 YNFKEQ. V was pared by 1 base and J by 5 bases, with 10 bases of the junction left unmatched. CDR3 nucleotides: TGTGCCAGCAGCCAAGGGGGGACAGGGGAGACTGGGGAGACCCAGTACTTC. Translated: CASSQGGTGETGETQYF.

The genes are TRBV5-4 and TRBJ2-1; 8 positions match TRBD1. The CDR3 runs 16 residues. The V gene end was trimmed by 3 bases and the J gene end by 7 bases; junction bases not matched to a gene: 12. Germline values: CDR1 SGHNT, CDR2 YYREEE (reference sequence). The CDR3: CASSSPPTGDLNEQFF. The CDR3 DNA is TGTGCCAGCAGCTCCCCCCCGACAGGGGATTTAAATGAGCAGTTCTTC. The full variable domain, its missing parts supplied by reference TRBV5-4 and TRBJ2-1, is ETGVTQSPTHLIKTRGQQVTLRCSSQSGHNTVSWYQQALGQGPQFIFQYYREEENGRGNFPPRFSGLQFPNYSSELNVNALELDDSALYLCASSSPPTGDLNEQFFGPGTRLTVL.

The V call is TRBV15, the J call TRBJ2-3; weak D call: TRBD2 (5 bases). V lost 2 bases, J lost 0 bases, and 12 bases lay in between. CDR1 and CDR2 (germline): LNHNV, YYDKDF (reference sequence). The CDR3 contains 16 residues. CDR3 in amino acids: CATSRTRLISTDTQYF. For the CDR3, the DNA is TGTGCCACCAGCAGAACTAGACTAATAAGCACAGATACGCAGTATTTT.

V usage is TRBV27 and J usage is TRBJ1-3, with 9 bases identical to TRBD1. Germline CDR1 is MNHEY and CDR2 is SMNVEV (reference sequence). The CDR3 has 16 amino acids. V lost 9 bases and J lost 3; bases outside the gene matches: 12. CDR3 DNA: TGTGCCAGACCGTGTTGGACAGGGGAAATTGGAAACACCATATATTTT. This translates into CARPCWTGEIGNTIYF.

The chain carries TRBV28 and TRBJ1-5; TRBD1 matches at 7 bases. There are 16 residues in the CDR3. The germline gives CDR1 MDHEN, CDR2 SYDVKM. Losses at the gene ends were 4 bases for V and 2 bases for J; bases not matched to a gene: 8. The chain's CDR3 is CASSSPKGAGNQPQHF. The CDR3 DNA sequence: TGTGCCAGCAGTTCCCCAAAGGGGGCGGGCAATCAGCCCCAGCATTTT.